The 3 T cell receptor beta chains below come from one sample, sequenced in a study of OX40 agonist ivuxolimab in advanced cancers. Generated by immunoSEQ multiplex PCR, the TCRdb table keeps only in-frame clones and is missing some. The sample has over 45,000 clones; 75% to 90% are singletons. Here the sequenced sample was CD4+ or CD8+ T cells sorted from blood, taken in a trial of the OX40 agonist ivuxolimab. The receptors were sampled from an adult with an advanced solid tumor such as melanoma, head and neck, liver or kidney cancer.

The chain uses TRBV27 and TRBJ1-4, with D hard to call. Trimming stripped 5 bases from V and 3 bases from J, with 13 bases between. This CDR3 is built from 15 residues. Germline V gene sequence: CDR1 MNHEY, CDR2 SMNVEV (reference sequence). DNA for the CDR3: TGTGCCAGCAGTCTGGACCCTGCGGCTAATGAAAAACTGTTTTTT. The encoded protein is CASSLDPAANEKLFF.

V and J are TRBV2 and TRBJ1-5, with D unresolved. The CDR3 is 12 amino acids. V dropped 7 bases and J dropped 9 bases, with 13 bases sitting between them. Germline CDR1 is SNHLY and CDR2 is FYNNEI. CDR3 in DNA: TGTGCCAGCACCGCACCTCGAGGGCCCCAGCATTTT. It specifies CASTAPRGPQHF.

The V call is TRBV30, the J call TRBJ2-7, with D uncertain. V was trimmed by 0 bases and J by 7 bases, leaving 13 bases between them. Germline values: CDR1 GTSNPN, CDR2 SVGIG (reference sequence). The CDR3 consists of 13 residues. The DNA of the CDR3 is TGTGCCTGGAGTGTAGCGAGTAGAAGGGAGCAGTACTTC. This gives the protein CAWSVASRREQYF.